These 18 T cell receptor beta chains were all obtained from the same sample, sequenced in a study of T cell responses to AZD1222 COVID-19 vaccine. Sequencing used immunoSEQ multiplex PCR; TCRdb keeps in-frame clones, though not all of them. The repertoire includes over 70,000 clones, about 90% of them detected once, and approximately 10% sits in the top ten. The sample consisted of peripheral blood, taken on day 0 of MenACWY control vaccination. Source of these receptors: an adult in good health.

The chain recombines TRBV14 with TRBJ1-6, with D uncertain. Trimming removed 3 bases at V and 0 bases at J, with 12 bases between. This CDR3 is 17 amino acids long. Germline V gene lookup returns CDR1 SGHDN and CDR2 FVKESK. CDR3 in DNA: TGTGCCAGCAGCCAGAACATTGGGAGCTCCTATAATTCACCCCTCCACTTT. Protein product: CASSQNIGSSYNSPLHF.

The V and J genes are TRBV6-5 and TRBJ2-7; 8 nucleotides line up with TRBD1. This CDR3 comprises 14 residues. Germline V gene lookup returns CDR1 MNHEY and CDR2 SVGAGI. The V and J ends lost 6 bases and 3 bases, in that order; junction bases with no gene match: 7. The CDR3 coding sequence is TGTGCCAGCAGGGTGGGGACAGGATACTACGAGCAGTACTTC. Encoded protein: CASRVGTGYYEQYF.

The chain couples TRBV9 to TRBJ1-6; D is undetermined. The germline CDR1 and CDR2 sequences are SGDLS and YYNGEE. V lost 4 bases and J 6 bases, leaving 11 bases between the germline ends. The CDR3 is 14 residues long. CDR3 nucleotides: TGTGCCAGCAGCCCTATGACGGCTAATTCACCCCTCCACTTT. Its translation is CASSPMTANSPLHF.

The chain's CDR3 is CAWGVPQGIYEKLFF. The CDR3 nucleotides are TGTGCCTGGGGAGTACCGCAGGGGATTTATGAAAAACTGTTTTTT. J is TRBJ1-4 and V is TRBV30, with TRBD1 as a possible D gene (6 bases). Germline CDR1 GTSNPN, CDR2 SVGIG (reference sequence). Deletions cut 5 bases from V and 6 bases from J, with 19 bases between. The CDR3 consists of 15 residues.

V usage is TRBV5-4 and J usage is TRBJ2-5, with D perhaps matching TRBD1 (6 bases). Germline CDR1 SGHNT, CDR2 YYREEE (reference sequence). The CDR3 spans 14 residues. V lost 3 bases and J 1 base, leaving 10 bases between the germline ends. CDR3 amino acids: CASSSGQFQETQYF. As DNA, the CDR3 is TGTGCCAGCAGCTCAGGACAGTTCCAAGAGACCCAGTACTTC.

V gene TRBV6-5 combines with J gene TRBJ1-1; TRBD1 might be the D (5 bases). V lost 0 bases and J 1 base, leaving 9 bases between the germline ends. Per germline, CDR1 MNHEY and CDR2 SVGAGI. CDR3 size: 15 residues. The DNA for the CDR3 is TGTGCCAGCAGTTACTCCTCTGGGGCGAACACTGAAGCTTTCTTT. This codes for CASSYSSGANTEAFF.

J is TRBJ1-5 and V is TRBV30; maybe TRBD1 (5 bases). Germline V gene data show CDR1 as GTSNPN and CDR2 as SVGIG (reference sequence). Between the trimmed V and J ends, which lost 0 bases and 7 bases, there was a span of 10 bases. The CDR3 has 13 residues. The CDR3 DNA sequence: TGTGCCTGGAGTGTACTAGGGGACCAGCCCCAGCATTTT. Its translation is CAWSVLGDQPQHF.

This clone has just one count. This rearrangement joins TRBV5-1 to TRBJ1-1; 9 nucleotides line up with TRBD1. The CDR3 runs 14 residues. The ends lost 6 bases at V and 4 bases at J; junction bases unmatched: 7. Germline values: CDR1 SGHRS, CDR2 YFSETQ. The CDR3 loop is CASISTGGVTEAFF. CDR3 nucleotide sequence: TGCGCCAGCATCTCGACAGGGGGAGTCACTGAAGCTTTCTTT.

The chain carries TRBV6-5 and TRBJ1-2; TRBD1 is a possible D gene (5 bases). In germline, CDR1 is MNHEY, CDR2 SVGAGI. This CDR3 is 13 amino acids long. V was trimmed by 2 bases and J by 5 bases, leaving 9 bases between them. CDR3 protein: CASSYDRLYGYTF. CDR3 sequence (DNA): TGTGCCAGCAGTTACGACAGACTGTATGGCTACACCTTC.

The J gene is TRBJ1-1, the V gene TRBV19; D not certain. In germline, CDR1 is LNHDA, CDR2 SQIVND (reference sequence). CDR3 length equals 12 residues. Trimming shortened V by 7 bases and J by 8 bases, and 14 bases separated the two germline ends. The DNA for the CDR3 is TGTGCCAGTAAAATTAAGGGAGGGGAAGCTTTCTTT. The encoded protein is CASKIKGGEAFF.

The chain's CDR3 is CASSYAASGYTDTQYF. CDR3 sequence (DNA): TGTGCCAGTTCCTATGCGGCTAGCGGATACACAGATACGCAGTATTTT. The chain employs TRBV19 and TRBJ2-3; TRBD2 agrees at 7 bases. V shed 8 bases and J 2 bases; nucleotides not matched to a gene: 13. Germline V gene lookup returns CDR1 LNHDA and CDR2 SQIVND (reference sequence). The CDR3 consists of 16 residues.

The chain is built from TRBV5-5 and TRBJ2-7; TRBD1 might be the D (5 bases). The V gene lost 0 bases and the J gene lost 0 bases, with 7 bases spanning the gap. The CDR3 is made up of 14 amino acids. CDR1 SGHKS and CDR2 YYEKEE come from the germline V gene (reference sequence). CDR3 sequence (DNA): TGTGCCAGCAGCTTGGGGCAGGGCTCCTACGAGCAGTACTTC. This sequence encodes CASSLGQGSYEQYF.

The chain combines TRBV5-4 with TRBJ1-2, with D possibly TRBD1 on 5 matching bases. The CDR3 is made up of 16 amino acids. V lost 3 bases, J lost 0 bases, and 15 bases lay in between. Germline assignment: CDR1 SGHNT and CDR2 YYREEE (reference sequence). CDR3 nucleotide sequence: TGTGCCAGCAGCTCCACCGGGGCAGGTTCTAACTATGGCTACACCTTC. Amino acid sequence: CASSSTGAGSNYGYTF. Full variable domain (rest looked up from reference TRBV5-4 and TRBJ1-2): ETGVTQSPTHLIKTRGQQVTLRCSSQSGHNTVSWYQQALGQGPQFIFQYYREEENGRGNFPPRFSGLQFPNYSSELNVNALELDDSALYLCASSSTGAGSNYGYTFGSGTRLTVV.

This chain links TRBV30 with TRBJ2-7; 7 bases line up with TRBD1. The J segment lost 2 bases and the V segment lost 4 bases, leaving 5 bases of the junction unmatched. The CDR3 sequence is 13 residues long. Germline CDR1 is GTSNPN and CDR2 is SVGIG (reference sequence). DNA for the CDR3: TGTGCCTGGAACCCAGACAGGGCCTACGAGCAGTACTTC. Protein sequence: CAWNPDRAYEQYF.

The J gene is TRBJ2-2, the V gene TRBV5-1; 8 bases line up with TRBD1. V dropped 2 bases and J dropped 3; count of bases not matched to a gene: 3. Germline V CDR1 and CDR2: SGHRS, YFSETQ. The CDR3 is 15 amino acids. The CDR3 loop is CASSFDRGDTGELFF. The CDR3 region has the DNA TGCGCCAGCAGCTTCGACAGGGGCGACACCGGGGAGCTGTTTTTT.

The chain carries TRBV5-8 and TRBJ1-5, with TRBD1 matching over 7 bases. CDR1 is SGHTS and CDR2 is YDEGEE in the germline V gene. The CDR3 runs 16 residues. V gave up 4 bases and J gave up 7 bases; unmatched junction bases: 14. Written as DNA, the CDR3 is TGTGCCAGCAGCCGGGTACTGGGGGCAGGGGGACAGCCCCAGCATTTT. It specifies CASSRVLGAGGQPQHF.

V is TRBV6-2 or TRBV6-3 and J is TRBJ2-1, with TRBD1 identical over 9 bases. This CDR3 has 15 amino acids. Germline V gives CDR1 MNHEY, CDR2 SVGEGT. Unmatched junction bases numbered 6, after V lost 2 bases and J lost 7 bases. CDR3 coding DNA: TGTGCCAGCAGTTACCAGGGACAGGGATTTAATGAGCAGTTCTTC. It translates to CASSYQGQGFNEQFF.

The gene calls are TRBV5-4 and TRBJ2-7; 7 bases are shared with TRBD1. Per the germline V gene, CDR1 is SGHNT and CDR2 is YYREEE (reference sequence). This CDR3 comprises 14 residues. The V segment lost 4 bases and the J segment 6 bases; nucleotides outside the gene matches: 10. CDR3 residues: CASSLPRGGGEQYF. DNA for the CDR3: TGTGCCAGCAGCCTCCCCCGAGGGGGCGGCGAGCAGTACTTC.